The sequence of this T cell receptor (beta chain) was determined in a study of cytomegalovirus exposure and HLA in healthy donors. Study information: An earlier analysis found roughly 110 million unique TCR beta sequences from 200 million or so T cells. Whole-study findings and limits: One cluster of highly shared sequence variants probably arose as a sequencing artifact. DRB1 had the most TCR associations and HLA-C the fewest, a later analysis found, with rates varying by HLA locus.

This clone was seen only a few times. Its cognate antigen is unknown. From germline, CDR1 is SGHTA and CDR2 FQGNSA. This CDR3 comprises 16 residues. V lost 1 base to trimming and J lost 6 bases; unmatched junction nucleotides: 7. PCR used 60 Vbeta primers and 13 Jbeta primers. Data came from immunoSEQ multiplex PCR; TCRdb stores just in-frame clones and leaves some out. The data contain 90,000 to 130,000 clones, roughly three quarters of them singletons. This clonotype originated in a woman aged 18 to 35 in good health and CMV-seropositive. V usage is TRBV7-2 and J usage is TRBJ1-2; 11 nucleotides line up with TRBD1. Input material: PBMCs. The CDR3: CASSLDWGQGGDGYTF. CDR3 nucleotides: TGTGCCAGCAGCTTAGATTGGGGACAGGGGGGCGATGGCTACACCTTC.